The 11 T cell receptor beta chains reported below all come from one sample, sequenced in a study of CD8+CD57+ T cells in acquired aplastic anemia. Researchers used genomic DNA as the template to profile TCR beta VDJ and CDR3. TCRdb recomputed calls from the reads with MiXCR, one row per CDR3 protein. The sample carries approximately 260,000 distinct CDR3 sequences, 82% recorded once. All sequencing subjects had displayed CD8+CD57+ cell expansion on flow cytometry. Sequences were obtained from sorted CD4+, CD8+, or CD8+CD57+ T cells (not recorded which) from PBMCs. The receptor set was obtained from a human donor with aplastic anemia.

A note on this clonotype: A read error is likely, as this CDR3 ends without the conserved phenylalanine or tryptophan. The DNA is left out, because the CDR3 cannot be placed on it with certainty; the CDR3 is given as TCRdb lists it. V and J are TRBV12-3 or TRBV12-4 and TRBJ1-1. Both ends counted, the CDR3 spans 15 residues. The CDR3 loop is CASSLAAGGSVEPFL.

This chain uses TRBV30 with TRBJ2-7; D call uncertain. V lost 4 bases and J lost 4, with 11 bases in between. Germline assignment: CDR1 GTSNPN and CDR2 SVGIG (reference sequence). The CDR3 is 12 residues long. The CDR3 nucleotides are TGTGCCTGGATGGGGTTAGGATACGAGCAGTACTTC. Translation gives CAWMGLGYEQYF. The full variable domain, with the rest looked up from reference TRBV30 and TRBJ2-7, is SQTIHQWPATLVQPVGSPLSLECTVEGTSNPNLYWYRQAAGRGLQLLFYSVGIGQISSEVPQNLSASRPQDRQFILSSKKLLLSDSGFYLCAWMGLGYEQYFGPGTRLTVT.

V is TRBV7-3 and J is TRBJ2-1, with TRBD1 as a possible D gene (6 bases). With 6 bases removed from V and 11 bases from J, the gap between germline ends came to 26 bases. This CDR3 has 16 residues. CDR1 and CDR2 (germline): SGHTA, FQGTGA. The CDR3 nucleotides are TGTGCCAGCAGTTATGGGGGCGCTTGGGGAGAGGCTCAGCAGTTCTTC. This gives the protein CASSYGGAWGEAQQFF.

This sequence joins TRBV7-6 and TRBJ1-4, with 9 bases that match TRBD1. The V gene's germline CDR1 is SGHVS and CDR2 FNYEAQ. V lost 6 bases and J lost 12; bases outside the gene matches: 11. The CDR3 runs to 14 residues. CDR3 nucleotides: TGTGCCAGCAGGAGGGACAGGGTAACTGATGAACTGTTTTTT. Its translation is CASRRDRVTDELFF.

This rearrangement joins TRBV5-6 to TRBJ2-6; D remains ambiguous. Deletions cut 0 bases from V and 4 bases from J, with 11 bases between. This CDR3 is 16 amino acids long. CDR1 is SGHDT, CDR2 YYEEEE, per germline. Here the CDR3 DNA reads TGTGCCAGCAGCTTGGCCAGGAGCTACGGGGCCAACGTCCTGACTTTC. It encodes CASSLARSYGANVLTF. Full variable domain (rest looked up from reference TRBV5-6 and TRBJ2-6): DAGVTQSPTHLIKTRGQQVTLRCSPKSGHDTVSWYQQALGQGPQFIFQYYEEEERQRGNFPDRFSGHQFPNYSSELNVNALLLGDSALYLCASSLARSYGANVLTFGAGSRLTVL.

The chain uses TRBV19 and TRBJ1-2, with TRBD1 matching 10 bases. From germline, CDR1 is LNHDA and CDR2 SQIVND (reference sequence). V shed 5 bases, J shed 4 bases, and the junction held 10 bases outside the gene matches. CDR3 length equals 16 residues. The CDR3 loop reads CASSPVPGQGPYGYTF. CDR3 coding DNA: TGTGCCAGTAGTCCAGTCCCGGGACAGGGGCCCTATGGCTACACCTTC.

The genes are TRBV7-8 and TRBJ2-3; 7 bases are a match to TRBD1. The V and J ends lost 5 bases and 14 bases, in that order; junction bases with no gene match: 19. CDR1 and CDR2 from the germline V gene are SGHVS and FQNEAQ. The CDR3 extends over 15 amino acids. The CDR3 bases are TGTGCCAGCAGCGTAGGGGGACACGGGACAGCTCCGCCGTATTTT. This codes for CASSVGGHGTAPPYF.

The chain links TRBV7-3 to TRBJ2-3, with 8 bases identical to TRBD1. The CDR3 spans 15 residues. Per germline, CDR1 SGHTA and CDR2 FQGTGA. V lost 5 bases and J lost 11; bases outside the gene matches: 15. CDR3 sequence reads: CASSAGTGQGDMQYF. The CDR3 region has the DNA TGTGCCAGCAGCGCGGGGACAGGCCAAGGAGACATGCAGTATTTT.

J is TRBJ1-2 and V is TRBV7-2; D is ambiguous. The CDR3 totals 16 residues. The germline V gene encodes CDR1 SGHTA and CDR2 FQGNSA. V lost 4 bases, J lost 12 bases, and 27 bases lay in between. The CDR3 DNA sequence: TGTGCCAGCAGCTCCGAGGTTACGGGTGGACTATTCTTCGACACCTTC. This translates into CASSSEVTGGLFFDTF.

This clonotype has a handful of counts. The rearrangement links TRBV2 to TRBJ1-2; D is unclear. The CDR3 extends over 13 amino acids. V was trimmed by 5 bases and J by 4 bases, leaving 11 bases between them. Germline V gene lookup returns CDR1 SNHLY and CDR2 FYNNEI. The chain's CDR3 is CASSIAAGYGYTF. CDR3 coding DNA: TGTGCCAGCAGTATAGCGGCGGGCTATGGCTACACCTTC.

A few counts support this clonotype. The junction departs from germline at one end; a sequencing error may be responsible. V usage is TRBV5-6 and J usage is TRBJ2-5, with D perhaps given as TRBD1 or TRBD2 (5 bases each). The CDR3 consists of 14 residues. CDR1 and CDR2 (germline): SGHDT, YYEEEE. CDR3 in amino acids: CATSRESEQETQYF. DNA of the CDR3: TGTGCCACCAGCAGGGAGAGCGAGCAAGAGACCCAGTACTTC.